These 26 T cell receptor beta chains came from one sample sequenced in a study of T cell responses to AZD1222 COVID-19 vaccine. Profiled with immunoSEQ multiplex PCR; TCRdb holds only in-frame clones, not every one. Of 150,000 to 200,000 clones in the sample, 92% were seen once. Source: peripheral blood, taken 28 days after the second AZD1222 dose. These receptors all come from an adult who received the AZD1222 COVID-19 vaccine.

This rearrangement joins TRBV15 to TRBJ2-1; 7 positions agree with TRBD2. The junction had 6 bases not matched to a gene; V was cut back by 4 bases and J by 3 bases. Germline CDR1 LNHNV, CDR2 YYDKDF (reference sequence). CDR3 length equals 15 residues. The CDR3 loop is CATSKSLAVYNEQFF. The CDR3 DNA sequence: TGTGCCACCAGCAAAAGTCTAGCGGTCTACAATGAGCAGTTCTTC.

This clone was recorded once. Other DNA sequences in the sample encode the same CDR3. CDR3 nucleotides: TGCGCCAGCAGCCCCGGACAGAACACTGAAGCTTTCTTT. Its translation is CASSPGQNTEAFF. The V and J genes are TRBV5-1 and TRBJ1-1; possible D gene TRBD1, 5 bases. Per the germline V gene, CDR1 is SGHRS and CDR2 is YFSETQ. V was clipped by 4 bases and J by 1 base, with 8 bases between them. The CDR3 extends over 13 amino acids.

The rearrangement links TRBV5-1 to TRBJ1-5; D is possibly TRBD1 (5 bases). Germline loops: CDR1 SGHRS, CDR2 YFSETQ. V was clipped by 4 bases and J by 1 base, with 12 bases between them. The CDR3 runs to 15 residues. CDR3 DNA: TGCGCCAGCAGCCCCCGGGGGGGGAGCAATCAGCCCCAGCATTTT. Its protein product is CASSPRGGSNQPQHF.

In this sample, this clone turned up a few times. The gene calls are TRBV12-3 or TRBV12-4 and TRBJ1-1; 10 bases align to TRBD1. This CDR3 has 13 residues. V was pared by 4 bases and J by 10 bases, with 6 bases of the junction left unmatched. The CDR3 nucleotides are TGTGCCAGCAGTTCCGACAGGGGGCGAGTAGCTTTCTTT. Translation: CASSSDRGRVAFF.

The genes are TRBV6-5 and TRBJ2-7; D not resolved. The CDR3 spans 15 residues. Germline V gives CDR1 MNHEY, CDR2 SVGAGI. Trimming stripped 0 bases from V and 0 bases from J, with 9 bases between. CDR3 coding DNA: TGTGCCAGCAGTTACTCGAGAAAGAGCTCCTACGAGCAGTACTTC. It codes for CASSYSRKSSYEQYF.

The rearrangement joins TRBV27 to TRBJ2-7, with TRBD2 matching over 9 bases. The CDR3 contains 15 residues. Germline loops: CDR1 MNHEY, CDR2 SMNVEV (reference sequence). V was clipped by 6 bases and J by 2 bases; unmatched bases: 8. The CDR3 sequence: CASRPLAGITYEQYF. As DNA, the CDR3 is TGTGCCAGCAGGCCTCTAGCGGGGATAACCTACGAGCAGTACTTC.

The chain joins TRBV21-1 to TRBJ2-1; no check of the table's D call, TRBD2, against the DNA was made. TRBV21-1 is assigned pseudogene status. CDR3 length: 14 amino acids. The CDR3 loop is CASRTGGVYNEQFF. For the CDR3, the DNA is TGTGCCAGCAGGACGGGGGGCGTCTACAATGAGCAGTTCTTC.

The chain couples TRBV20-1 to TRBJ2-3; 10 bases align to TRBD2. The CDR3 has 13 residues. CDR1 and CDR2 (germline): DFQATT, SNEGSKA (reference sequence). V lost 3 bases and J lost 6; bases outside the gene matches: 3. This chain's CDR3 is CSASASGGDTQYF. The DNA for the CDR3 is TGCAGTGCTAGTGCTAGCGGGGGTGATACGCAGTATTTT.

The chain links TRBV5-1 to TRBJ2-3; TRBD1 is a possible D gene (5 bases). CDR1 and CDR2 from the germline V gene are SGHRS and YFSETQ. This CDR3 is built from 15 residues. V was clipped by 0 bases and J by 3 bases, with 11 bases between them. This CDR3 reads CASSLEGLLTDTQYF. The CDR3 DNA is TGCGCCAGCAGCTTGGAGGGGCTTTTAACAGATACGCAGTATTTT.

This clone was observed a single time. The rearrangement links TRBV19 to TRBJ1-2, with D possibly being TRBD1 (5 bases). V shed 6 bases and J shed 7 bases, with 15 bases lying between them. CDR3 size: 13 residues. Per germline, CDR1 LNHDA and CDR2 SQIVND (reference sequence). CDR3 DNA sequence: TGTGCCAGTAGCCATTCCGGAACAGGTGGCTACACCTTC. Translating it yields CASSHSGTGGYTF.

As regards this clone: The limits of the CDR3 on the DNA are not certain, so only TCRdb's listed CDR3 is given. V is TRBV21-1 and J is TRBJ2-7; the table names TRBD1, a call not compared with the DNA. TRBV21-1 is tagged as a pseudogene. Ends included, the CDR3 has 17 residues. The CDR3 spells CASSKREVGQGNNEQYF.

The genes are TRBV10-3 and TRBJ1-2; D ambiguous. This CDR3 contains 16 residues. Between the trimmed V and J ends, which lost 10 bases and 0 bases, there was a span of 21 bases. CDR1 is ENHRY and CDR2 is SYGVKD in the germline V gene. CDR3 in DNA: TGTGCCACCCACAATTCGTACAAGGTTTCTAACTATGGCTACACCTTC. Its translation: CATHNSYKVSNYGYTF.

This clone has a handful of counts. The V gene is TRBV12-5, the J gene TRBJ1-5; 9 nucleotides match TRBD1. The CDR3 sequence is 14 residues long. CDR1 is LGHNT, CDR2 FRNRAP, per germline. The V segment lost 6 bases and the J segment 3 bases; nucleotides outside the gene matches: 3. CDR3 loop: CASGNRGHNQPQHF. CDR3 in DNA: TGTGCTAGTGGGAACAGGGGGCACAATCAGCCCCAGCATTTT.

Turning to this clone: Germline and junction disagree at one end, which may indicate a read error. The CDR3 sequence is CASRLSRNTIYF. CDR3 in DNA: TGTGCCAGCAGGCTCTCTAGAAACACCATATATTTT. The rearrangement links TRBV6-5 to TRBJ1-3; D not certain. This CDR3 contains 12 residues. Germline values: CDR1 MNHEY, CDR2 SVGAGI.

The chain uses TRBV29-1 and TRBJ2-1, with 10 bases identical to TRBD1. CDR3 length: 12 amino acids. The J segment lost 11 bases and the V segment lost 7 bases, leaving 8 bases of the junction unmatched. The germline CDR1 and CDR2 sequences are SQVTM and ANQGSEA. CDR3 coding DNA: TGCAGCGCCGAGACAGGGGGCGAGAAGCAGTTCTTC. The encoded protein is CSAETGGEKQFF.

This clone has just one count. This chain joins TRBV2 and TRBJ1-2; D unresolved. The germline gives CDR1 SNHLY, CDR2 FYNNEI. V lost 7 bases, J lost 1 base, and 7 bases lay in between. The CDR3 length is 12 residues. The CDR3 protein is CASKRDNYGYTF. The CDR3 region has the DNA TGTGCCAGCAAGCGGGATAACTATGGCTACACCTTC.

The CDR3 DNA is TGTGCCAGCAGTGACAGTAACTATGGCTACACCTTC. Translated, it gives CASSDSNYGYTF. The chain employs TRBV2 and TRBJ1-2; D uncertain. Germline V gene lookup returns CDR1 SNHLY and CDR2 FYNNEI. V lost 3 bases and J 1 base, leaving 3 bases between the germline ends. The CDR3 is 12 amino acids.

The gene calls are TRBV5-1 and TRBJ2-5, with D possibly being TRBD2 (6 bases). Germline assignment: CDR1 SGHRS and CDR2 YFSETQ. V was cut by 2 bases and J by 2 bases, with 13 bases left in between. The CDR3 totals 15 residues. CDR3 loop: CASSFGVGGQETQYF. Written as DNA, the CDR3 is TGCGCCAGCAGCTTCGGGGTCGGAGGGCAAGAGACCCAGTACTTC.

The chain has TRBV2 and TRBJ1-3; TRBD1 aligns across 7 bases. CDR3 length equals 14 residues. Trimming removed 5 bases from V and 1 base from J; junction bases left unmatched: 2. Germline V gives CDR1 SNHLY, CDR2 FYNNEI. As DNA, the CDR3 is TGTGCCAGCAGTCCACAGGGGTCTGGAAACACCATATATTTT. This sequence encodes CASSPQGSGNTIYF. Complete variable domain (other parts from reference TRBV2 and TRBJ1-3): EPEVTQTPSHQVTQMGQEVILRCVPISNHLYFYWYRQILGQKVEFLVSFYNNEISEKSEIFDDQFSVERPDGSNFTLKIRSTKLEDSAMYFCASSPQGSGNTIYFGEGSWLTVV.

V and J are TRBV27 and TRBJ1-2; D is ambiguous. Per germline, CDR1 MNHEY and CDR2 SMNVEV (reference sequence). Trimming removed 6 bases at V and 8 bases at J, with 16 bases between. This CDR3 is built from 13 residues. Here the CDR3 DNA reads TGTGCCAGCAGCCTGGACGGGCGCGGAGGCTACACCTTC. It codes for CASSLDGRGGYTF.

The chain is built from TRBV10-2 and TRBJ1-1; perhaps TRBD1 as D (5 bases). The CDR3 contains 13 residues. Germline V gives CDR1 WSHSY, CDR2 SAAADI. V dropped 2 bases and J dropped 1 base, with 5 bases sitting between them. The CDR3 nucleotides read TGCGCCAGCAGTGAGACAGGGAACACTGAAGCTTTCTTT. Its protein is CASSETGNTEAFF.

This sequence joins TRBV2 and TRBJ1-1; D is undetermined. The germline V gene encodes CDR1 SNHLY and CDR2 FYNNEI. The CDR3 extends over 14 amino acids. V lost 9 bases, J lost 0 bases, and 14 bases lay in between. For the CDR3, the DNA is TGTGCCAGTGAGTGGTCGGGTATGAACACTGAAGCTTTCTTT. Its translation is CASEWSGMNTEAFF.

The chain carries TRBV20-1 and TRBJ2-7; unclear D gene. Germline lookup yields CDR1 DFQATT and CDR2 SNEGSKA (reference sequence). V dropped 3 bases and J dropped 4 bases, with 13 bases sitting between them. This CDR3 contains 13 residues. The CDR3 DNA follows: TGCAGTGCTAGTAGTGGAATCGGTTACGAGCAGTACTTC. Amino acid sequence: CSASSGIGYEQYF.

The V and J genes are TRBV9 and TRBJ1-1, with D possibly matching TRBD1 (6 bases). Trimming cost V 0 bases and J 3 bases, with 18 bases left between them. Germline values: CDR1 SGDLS, CDR2 YYNGEE. The CDR3 sequence is 17 residues long. Written as DNA, the CDR3 is TGTGCCAGCAGCGTAGATGAGGGGGGACACTTTGACACTGAAGCTTTCTTT. The encoded protein is CASSVDEGGHFDTEAFF.

J is TRBJ1-1 and V is TRBV6-4; 8 bases are a match to TRBD1. This CDR3 is 13 amino acids long. Germline CDR1 and CDR2: MRHNA and SNTAGT. V lost 6 bases and J lost 1; bases outside the gene matches: 1. In DNA, the CDR3 is TGTGCCAGCAGGGACAGGGAGAACACTGAAGCTTTCTTT. Amino acid sequence: CASRDRENTEAFF.

This clone was found once. This sequence joins TRBV9 and TRBJ1-2, with TRBD1 identical over 7 bases. Germline CDR1 and CDR2: SGDLS and YYNGEE. V shed 0 bases and J 5 bases; nucleotides not matched to a gene: 7. There are 15 residues in the CDR3. The CDR3 is CASSVGPTGEYGYTF. As DNA, the CDR3 is TGTGCCAGCAGCGTAGGCCCCACAGGGGAGTATGGCTACACCTTC.